This T cell receptor (beta chain) stems from a study of blood T cell repertoires in COVID-19. TCRdb keeps only in-frame clones here, not all; method: immunoSEQ multiplex PCR. This table has 150,000 to 200,000 clones, 80% to 85% appearing once. Germline V gene data show CDR1 as SGHNT and CDR2 as YYREEE (reference sequence). V was shortened by 5 bases and J by 3 bases, with 17 bases between the two germline ends. This CDR3 is built from 15 residues. The chain links TRBV5-4 to TRBJ2-5; D perhaps matches TRBD1 (5 bases). Sample: peripheral blood. This TCR derives from a woman under 40 with acute or convalescent COVID-19. The CDR3 protein is CASRPLGQAEETQYF. Here the CDR3 DNA reads TGTGCCAGCAGACCTCTCGGACAAGCTGAAGAGACCCAGTACTTC.